The rows below give T cell receptor beta chains drawn from one sample of a study of memory CD4+ T cells and cytomegalovirus serostatus. Clones were read by immunoSEQ multiplex PCR, and TCRdb kept only the in-frame ones, dropping some. Altogether some 65,000 clones are present, 60% to 85% being singletons, with the ten largest covering almost 0.55%. What was sequenced was memory CD4+ T cells from blood. Source of these receptors: an adult in good health and CMV-seronegative. Some clones in this sample may be carry-over from other donors' samples. Each CDR3 is given with its conserved first and last residue.

v_gene: TRBV11-3
j_gene: TRBJ1-1
CDR3aa: CASSWGGRNEAFF

v_gene: TRBV7-2
j_gene: TRBJ2-1
CDR3aa: CASSLGSGTSGNGQFF

v_gene: TRBV29-1
j_gene: TRBJ1-1
CDR3aa: CSAGEGGGEAFF

v_gene: TRBV6-5
j_gene: TRBJ1-1
CDR3aa: CASSFSGWWDTEAFF

v_gene: TRBV6-5
j_gene: TRBJ2-7
CDR3aa: CASSYTYPIFYEQYF

v_gene: TRBV5-1
j_gene: TRBJ1-4
CDR3aa: CASSPGQNEKLFF

v_gene: TRBV4-3
j_gene: TRBJ1-2
CDR3aa: CASSQETASALYGYTF

v_gene: TRBV7-2
j_gene: TRBJ1-2
CDR3aa: CASSGGGGIYGYTF

v_gene: TRBV28
j_gene: TRBJ1-2
CDR3aa: CASTPRGAFGYGYTF

v_gene: TRBV28
j_gene: TRBJ1-1
CDR3aa: CASSFYRTLNTEAFF

v_gene: TRBV25-1
j_gene: TRBJ1-4
CDR3aa: CASSDRRSNEKLFF

v_gene: TRBV18
j_gene: TRBJ2-3
CDR3aa: CASSPQGEEDTQYF

v_gene: TRBV19
j_gene: TRBJ2-5
CDR3aa: CASSETGTGGRETQYF

v_gene: TRBV7-2
j_gene: TRBJ2-7
CDR3aa: CASSLQSSYEQYF

v_gene: TRBV11-2
j_gene: TRBJ1-1
CDR3aa: CASRQGLNTEAFF

v_gene: TRBV27
j_gene: TRBJ1-4
CDR3aa: CASSFWGREKLFF

v_gene: TRBV19
j_gene: TRBJ2-7
CDR3aa: CASQDRASSYEQYF

v_gene: TRBV7-9
j_gene: TRBJ1-1
CDR3aa: CASSFESNTEAFF

v_gene: TRBV5-1
j_gene: TRBJ2-7
CDR3aa: CASSLFGGRGNEQYF

v_gene: TRBV5-4
j_gene: TRBJ1-2
CDR3aa: CASSFRQGDGYTF

v_gene: TRBV9
j_gene: TRBJ2-5
CDR3aa: CASSVSVGFLQETQYF

v_gene: TRBV25-1
j_gene: TRBJ1-1
CDR3aa: CASSDLRQGTDTEAFF

v_gene: TRBV7-2
j_gene: TRBJ1-3
CDR3aa: CASKYLAGGNTIYF

v_gene: TRBV28
j_gene: TRBJ1-4
CDR3aa: CASTTPDRSWKLFF

v_gene: TRBV7-2
j_gene: TRBJ2-1
CDR3aa: CASSLVHNEQFF

v_gene: TRBV10-3
j_gene: TRBJ1-1
CDR3aa: CAMRRAMNTEAFF

v_gene: TRBV30
j_gene: TRBJ1-6
CDR3aa: CACKRRDSDNSPLHF

v_gene: TRBV13
j_gene: TRBJ1-3
CDR3aa: CASRPLIWDRSSFWAGNTIYF

v_gene: TRBV27
j_gene: TRBJ1-2
CDR3aa: CASSFKAWGGYTF

v_gene: TRBV2
j_gene: TRBJ2-3
CDR3aa: CASGGFGSTDTQYF

v_gene: TRBV7-2
j_gene: TRBJ1-2
CDR3aa: CASSSGRGQIYGYTF

v_gene: TRBV13
j_gene: TRBJ2-7
CDR3aa: CASSLGLDGYEQYF

v_gene: TRBV2
j_gene: TRBJ2-5
CDR3aa: CASSVQGNVQETQYF

v_gene: TRBV5-1
j_gene: TRBJ2-5
CDR3aa: CASSLTPRTSGETQYF

v_gene: TRBV9
j_gene: TRBJ2-5
CDR3aa: CASSLNSGTGEETQYF

v_gene: TRBV7-6
j_gene: TRBJ2-5
CDR3aa: CASSIGTGGVGTQYF

v_gene: TRBV5-5
j_gene: TRBJ2-1
CDR3aa: CASSLLTSGRGYKFF

v_gene: TRBV28
j_gene: TRBJ2-7
CDR3aa: CASSLVYEQYF

v_gene: TRBV5-1
j_gene: TRBJ2-1
CDR3aa: CASSSMTSGSRDEQFF

v_gene: TRBV9
j_gene: TRBJ1-1
CDR3aa: CASSGTTMNTEAFF

v_gene: TRBV7-3
j_gene: TRBJ2-1
CDR3aa: CASSLFPGLDPSYNEQFF

v_gene: TRBV9
j_gene: TRBJ2-6
CDR3aa: CASSVGASGANVLTF

v_gene: TRBV15
j_gene: TRBJ1-1
CDR3aa: CATVGTTGSAEAFF

v_gene: TRBV4-1
j_gene: TRBJ2-5
CDR3aa: CASSHYFIGSTETQYF

v_gene: TRBV5-5
j_gene: TRBJ1-5
CDR3aa: CASSLVNGVERPQHF

v_gene: TRBV30
j_gene: TRBJ1-4
CDR3aa: CAWSGQSNEKLFF

v_gene: TRBV10-1
j_gene: TRBJ2-2
CDR3aa: CASSRDGNTGELFF

v_gene: TRBV7-9
j_gene: TRBJ1-2
CDR3aa: CASSLDSYSYDYGYTF